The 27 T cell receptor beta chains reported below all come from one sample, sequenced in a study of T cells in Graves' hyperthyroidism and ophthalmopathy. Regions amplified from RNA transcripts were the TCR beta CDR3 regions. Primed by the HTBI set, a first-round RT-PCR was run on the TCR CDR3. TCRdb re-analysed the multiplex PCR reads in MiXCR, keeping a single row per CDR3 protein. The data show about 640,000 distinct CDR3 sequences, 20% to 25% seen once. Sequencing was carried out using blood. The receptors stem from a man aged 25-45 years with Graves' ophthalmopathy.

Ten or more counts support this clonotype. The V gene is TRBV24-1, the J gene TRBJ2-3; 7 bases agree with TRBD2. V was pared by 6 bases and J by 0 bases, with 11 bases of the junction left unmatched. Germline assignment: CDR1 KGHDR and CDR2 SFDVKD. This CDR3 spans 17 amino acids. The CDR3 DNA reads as TGTGCCACCAGTTCCGCGGGAGCTTCATCTAGCACAGATACGCAGTATTTT. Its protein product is CATSSAGASSSTDTQYF.

CDR3 nucleotide sequence: TGTGCCAGCAGCCAGTCCGGGACAGGGGGCGGGAATGGCTACACCTTC. Encoded protein: CASSQSGTGGGNGYTF. The rearrangement uses TRBV3-1 and TRBJ1-2; 12 bases match TRBD1. The CDR3 runs to 16 residues. V shed 3 bases, J shed 6 bases, and the junction held 8 bases outside the gene matches. CDR1 LGHDT and CDR2 YNNKEL come from the germline V gene (reference sequence). The variable domain in full, with the rest retrieved from reference TRBV3-1 and TRBJ1-2, is DTAVSQTPKYLVTQMGNDKSIKCEQNLGHDTMYWYKQDSKKFLKIMFSYNNKELIINETVPNRFSPKSPDKAHLNLHINSLELGDSAVYFCASSQSGTGGGNGYTFGSGTRLTVV.

The CDR3 DNA follows: TGCAGTGCCGTCCGGGCGGGGGAGCAGTACTTC. As protein: CSAVRAGEQYF. The chain has TRBV20-1 and TRBJ2-7, with a weak D call TRBD2 (6 bases). Trimming took 6 bases from V and 7 from J, leaving 13 bases between them. The CDR3 consists of 11 residues. Germline CDR1 is DFQATT and CDR2 is SNEGSKA (reference sequence).

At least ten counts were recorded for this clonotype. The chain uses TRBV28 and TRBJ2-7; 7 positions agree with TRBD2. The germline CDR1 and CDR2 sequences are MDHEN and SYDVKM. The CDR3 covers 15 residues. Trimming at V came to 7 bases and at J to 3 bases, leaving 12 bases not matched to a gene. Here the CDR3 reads CASTPGGRNYYEQYF. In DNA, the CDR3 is TGTGCCAGCACACCGGGAGGACGCAACTACTACGAGCAGTACTTC.

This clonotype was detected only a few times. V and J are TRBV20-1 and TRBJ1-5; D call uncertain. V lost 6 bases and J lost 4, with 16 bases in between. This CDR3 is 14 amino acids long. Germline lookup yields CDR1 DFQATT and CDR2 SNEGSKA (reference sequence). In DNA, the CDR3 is TGCAGTGCCCCCCCTCACATGGGTAATCAGCCCCAGCATTTT. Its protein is CSAPPHMGNQPQHF.

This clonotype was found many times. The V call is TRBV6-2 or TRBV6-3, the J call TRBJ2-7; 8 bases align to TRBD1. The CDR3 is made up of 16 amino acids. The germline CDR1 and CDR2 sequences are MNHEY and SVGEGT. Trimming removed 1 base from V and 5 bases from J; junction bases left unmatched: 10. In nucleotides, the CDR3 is TGTGCCAGCAGTTACTTGGACAGGGATGGAAGGGACGAGCAGTACTTC. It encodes CASSYLDRDGRDEQYF.

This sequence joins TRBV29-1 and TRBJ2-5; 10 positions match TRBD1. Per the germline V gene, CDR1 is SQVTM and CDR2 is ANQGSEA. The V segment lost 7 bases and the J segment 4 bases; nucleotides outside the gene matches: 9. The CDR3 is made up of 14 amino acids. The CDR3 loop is CSAVRDRGRETQYF. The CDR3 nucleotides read TGCAGCGCCGTCAGGGACAGGGGTAGAGAGACCCAGTACTTC.

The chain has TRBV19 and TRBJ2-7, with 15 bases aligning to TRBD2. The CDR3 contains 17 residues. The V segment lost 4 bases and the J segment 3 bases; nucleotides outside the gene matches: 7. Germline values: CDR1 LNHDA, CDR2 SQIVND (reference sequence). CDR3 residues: CASSTGLAGGGDYEQYF. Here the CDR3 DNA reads TGTGCCAGTAGTACGGGACTAGCGGGAGGTGGGGACTACGAGCAGTACTTC.

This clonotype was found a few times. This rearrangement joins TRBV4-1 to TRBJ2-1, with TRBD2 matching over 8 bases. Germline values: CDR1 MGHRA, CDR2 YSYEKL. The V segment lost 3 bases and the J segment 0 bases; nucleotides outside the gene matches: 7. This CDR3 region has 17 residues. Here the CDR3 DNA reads TGCGCCAGCAGCCACTATAGCGGGACAAGCTCCTACAATGAGCAGTTCTTC. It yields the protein CASSHYSGTSSYNEQFF.

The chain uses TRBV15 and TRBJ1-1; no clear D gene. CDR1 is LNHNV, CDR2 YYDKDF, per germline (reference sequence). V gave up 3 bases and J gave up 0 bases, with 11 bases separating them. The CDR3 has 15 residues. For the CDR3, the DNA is TGTGCCACCAGCAGCGGTCGACGTATGAACACTGAAGCTTTCTTT. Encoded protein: CATSSGRRMNTEAFF.

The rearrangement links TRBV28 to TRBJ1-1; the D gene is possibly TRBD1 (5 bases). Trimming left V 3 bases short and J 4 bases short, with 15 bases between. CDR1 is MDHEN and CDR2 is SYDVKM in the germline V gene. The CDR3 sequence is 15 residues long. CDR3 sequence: CASSFPAGGGTEAFF. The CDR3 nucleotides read TGTGCCAGCAGTTTTCCCGCCGGGGGTGGCACTGAAGCTTTCTTT. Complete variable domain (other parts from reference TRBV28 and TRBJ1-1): DVKVTQSSRYLVKRTGEKVFLECVQDMDHENMFWYRQDPGLGLRLIYFSYDVKMKEKGDIPEGYSVSREKKERFSLILESASTNQTSMYLCASSFPAGGGTEAFFGQGTRLTVV.

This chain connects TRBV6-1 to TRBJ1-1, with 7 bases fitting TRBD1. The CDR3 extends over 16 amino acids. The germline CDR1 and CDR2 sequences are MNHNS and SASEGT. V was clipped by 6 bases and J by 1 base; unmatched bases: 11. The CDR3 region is CASRWGRGRGNTEAFF. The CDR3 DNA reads TGTGCCAGCAGATGGGGGAGGGGGCGGGGGAACACTGAAGCTTTCTTT.

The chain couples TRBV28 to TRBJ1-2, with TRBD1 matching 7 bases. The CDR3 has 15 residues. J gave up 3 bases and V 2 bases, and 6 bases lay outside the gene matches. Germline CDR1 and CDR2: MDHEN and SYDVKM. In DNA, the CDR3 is TGTGCCAGCAGTTTAGCCGGACAGGTAGACTATGGCTACACCTTC. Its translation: CASSLAGQVDYGYTF.

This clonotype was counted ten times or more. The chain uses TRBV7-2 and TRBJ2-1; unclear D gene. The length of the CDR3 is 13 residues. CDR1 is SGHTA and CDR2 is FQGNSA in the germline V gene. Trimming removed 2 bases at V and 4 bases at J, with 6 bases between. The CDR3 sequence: CASSLRAYNEQFF. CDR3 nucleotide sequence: TGTGCCAGCAGCTTACGGGCATACAATGAGCAGTTCTTC.

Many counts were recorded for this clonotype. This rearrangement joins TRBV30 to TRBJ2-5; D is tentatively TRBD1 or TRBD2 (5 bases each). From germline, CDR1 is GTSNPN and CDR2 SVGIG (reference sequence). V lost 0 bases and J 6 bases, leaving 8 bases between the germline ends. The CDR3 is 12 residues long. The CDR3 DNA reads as TGTGCCTGGAGTGTTGGGACGCAGACCCAGTACTTC. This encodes CAWSVGTQTQYF.

CDR3 loop: CASSYRLGQETQYF. DNA of the CDR3: TGTGCCAGCAGTTATCGTCTGGGCCAAGAGACCCAGTACTTC. The chain employs TRBV12-3 or TRBV12-4 and TRBJ2-5; D gene unclear. The CDR3 length is 14 residues. V lost 4 bases and J lost 1, with 10 bases in between.

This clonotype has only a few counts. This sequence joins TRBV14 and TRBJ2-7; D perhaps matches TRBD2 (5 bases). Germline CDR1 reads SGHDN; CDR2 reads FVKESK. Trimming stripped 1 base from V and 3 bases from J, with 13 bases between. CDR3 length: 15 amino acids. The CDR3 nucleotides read TGTGCCAGCAGCCAAGCGGGGAATTGGGGCTACGAGCAGTACTTC. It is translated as CASSQAGNWGYEQYF.

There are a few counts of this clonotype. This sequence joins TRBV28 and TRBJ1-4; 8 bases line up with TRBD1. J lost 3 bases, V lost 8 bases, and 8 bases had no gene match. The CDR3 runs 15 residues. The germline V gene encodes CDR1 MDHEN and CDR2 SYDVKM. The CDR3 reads CASGSGGVSNEKLFF. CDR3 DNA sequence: TGTGCCAGCGGATCAGGGGGCGTCTCTAATGAAAAACTGTTTTTT.

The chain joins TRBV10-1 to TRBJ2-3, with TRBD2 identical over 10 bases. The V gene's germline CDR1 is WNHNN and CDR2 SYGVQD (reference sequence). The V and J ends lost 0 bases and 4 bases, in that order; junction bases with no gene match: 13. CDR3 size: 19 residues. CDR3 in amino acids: CASSESEASGSLLADTQYF. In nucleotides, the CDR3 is TGCGCCAGCAGTGAGTCGGAGGCTAGCGGGAGCTTATTAGCAGATACGCAGTATTTT.

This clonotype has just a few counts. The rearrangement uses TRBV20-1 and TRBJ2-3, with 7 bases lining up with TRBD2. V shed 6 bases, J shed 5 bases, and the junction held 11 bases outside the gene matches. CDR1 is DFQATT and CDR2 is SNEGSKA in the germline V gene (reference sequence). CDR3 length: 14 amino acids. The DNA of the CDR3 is TGCAGTGCCCCAACCGGACTAGTCGTAGATACGCAGTATTTT. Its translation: CSAPTGLVVDTQYF.

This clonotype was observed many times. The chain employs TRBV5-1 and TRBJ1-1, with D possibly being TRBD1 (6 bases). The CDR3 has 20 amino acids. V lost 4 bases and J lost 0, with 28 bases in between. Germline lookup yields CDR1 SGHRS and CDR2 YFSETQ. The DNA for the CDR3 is TGCGCCAGCAGCCTACAGGGCCCTATAAAAGCTAATCCCATGAACACTGAAGCTTTCTTT. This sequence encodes CASSLQGPIKANPMNTEAFF.

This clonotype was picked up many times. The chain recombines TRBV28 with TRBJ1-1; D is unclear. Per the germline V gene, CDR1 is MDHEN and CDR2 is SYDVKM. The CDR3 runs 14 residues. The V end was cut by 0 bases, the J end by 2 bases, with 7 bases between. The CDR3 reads CASSLWDDNTEAFF. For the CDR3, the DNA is TGTGCCAGCAGTTTATGGGACGACAACACTGAAGCTTTCTTT.

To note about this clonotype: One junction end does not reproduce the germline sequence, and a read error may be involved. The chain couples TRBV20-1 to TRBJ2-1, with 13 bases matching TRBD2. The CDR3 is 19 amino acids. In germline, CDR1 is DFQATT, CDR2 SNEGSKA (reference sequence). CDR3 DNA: TGCAGTGCTAGAGGCGGGGGGTCGTTGGGGACTAGCGGGGTTAATGGGCAGTTCTTC. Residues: CSARGGGSLGTSGVNGQFF.

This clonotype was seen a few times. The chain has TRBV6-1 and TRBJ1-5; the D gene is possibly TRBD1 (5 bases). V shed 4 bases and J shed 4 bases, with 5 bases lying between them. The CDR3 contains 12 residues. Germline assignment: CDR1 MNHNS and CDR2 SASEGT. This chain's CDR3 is CASSGQNQPQHF. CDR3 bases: TGTGCCAGCAGTGGACAGAATCAGCCCCAGCATTTT.

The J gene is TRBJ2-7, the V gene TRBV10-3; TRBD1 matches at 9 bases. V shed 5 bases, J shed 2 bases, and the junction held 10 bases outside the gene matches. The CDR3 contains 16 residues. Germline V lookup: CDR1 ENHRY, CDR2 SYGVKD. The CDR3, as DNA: TGTGCCATCAGTACTACAACCGGGACAGGGCCCTACGAGCAGTACTTC. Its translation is CAISTTTGTGPYEQYF.

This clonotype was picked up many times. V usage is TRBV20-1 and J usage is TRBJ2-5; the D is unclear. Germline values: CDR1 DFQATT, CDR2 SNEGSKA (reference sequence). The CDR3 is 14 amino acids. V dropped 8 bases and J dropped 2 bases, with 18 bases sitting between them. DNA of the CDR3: TGCAGTCCCCTGTCCCGACAAGGGCAAGAGACCCAGTACTTC. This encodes CSPLSRQGQETQYF.

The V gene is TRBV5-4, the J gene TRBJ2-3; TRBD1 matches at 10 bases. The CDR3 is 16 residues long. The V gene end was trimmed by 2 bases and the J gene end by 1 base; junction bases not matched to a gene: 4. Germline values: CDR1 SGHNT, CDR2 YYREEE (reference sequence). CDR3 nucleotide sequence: TGTGCCAGCAGCTTTCCCGGGACAGGGGGCACAGATACGCAGTATTTT. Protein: CASSFPGTGGTDTQYF.